Shown below are 26 T cell receptor beta chains from a single sample sequenced in a study of shared clonotypes between healthy human individuals. Naive CD8 isolation took CD45RO-negative cells positively selected for CCR7 and excluded terminally differentiated effector memory CD45RA+ cells. TCRdb's table, derived via immunoSEQ multiplex PCR, lists solely in-frame clones and lacks some. The sample lists more than 2 million clones, 93% seen once, with more than 1.5% in the top ten. Sequences were obtained from naive CD8+ T cells from PBMCs. Receptor source: a man younger than 35 in good health. Some clones in this sample may be carry-over from other donors' samples.

The rearrangement uses TRBV7-6 and TRBJ2-2; D might be TRBD2 (6 bases). The CDR3 is 16 amino acids. Per the germline V gene, CDR1 is SGHVS and CDR2 is FNYEAQ. The ends were cut back, 2 bases at V and 0 bases at J, with 10 bases in the middle. The CDR3 region is CASSLRRDPNTGELFF. The DNA for the CDR3 is TGTGCCAGCAGCTTAAGGCGGGACCCGAACACCGGGGAGCTGTTTTTT.

V gene TRBV7-2 combines with J gene TRBJ2-2; weak D call: TRBD2 (6 bases). The CDR3 spans 19 residues. In germline, CDR1 is SGHTA, CDR2 FQGNSA. The germline V and J ends were trimmed by 3 bases and 2 bases, with 22 bases remaining between them. CDR3 residues: CASSFKNPSLARNTGELFF. The DNA for the CDR3 is TGTGCCAGCAGCTTCAAAAACCCCTCCCTAGCGCGAAACACCGGGGAGCTGTTTTTT.

The rearrangement joins TRBV27 to TRBJ2-3; 9 bases align to TRBD1. This CDR3 region has 15 residues. Unmatched junction bases numbered 1, after V lost 3 bases and J lost 0 bases. Germline CDR1 MNHEY, CDR2 SMNVEV (reference sequence). CDR3 DNA: TGTGCCAGCAGTTTGGGGACAGGGAGCACAGATACGCAGTATTTT. It yields the protein CASSLGTGSTDTQYF.

The chain employs TRBV7-9 and TRBJ2-2, with 10 bases identical to TRBD2. This CDR3 contains 19 residues. V was pared by 5 bases and J by 0 bases, with 12 bases of the junction left unmatched. In germline, CDR1 is SEHNR, CDR2 FQNEAQ (reference sequence). The CDR3 DNA reads as TGTGCCAGCAGCACAAGAAACCCTAGCGGGAGACCGAACACCGGGGAGCTGTTTTTT. Amino acid sequence: CASSTRNPSGRPNTGELFF.

The genes are TRBV13 and TRBJ2-7; D not certain. V lost 1 base to trimming and J lost 1 base, with 8 bases between them. Germline V gene data show CDR1 as PRHDT and CDR2 as FYEKMQ (reference sequence). The CDR3 loop spans 14 amino acids. The CDR3, as DNA: TGTGCCAGCAGCTTAGTTGGGGAATCCTACGAGCAGTACTTC. Translation: CASSLVGESYEQYF.

This chain uses TRBV2 with TRBJ2-5; possibly TRBD1 for D (6 bases). Germline assignment: CDR1 SNHLY and CDR2 FYNNEI. Trimming took 7 bases from V and 5 from J, leaving 17 bases between them. The CDR3 extends over 14 amino acids. The CDR3 reads CASKWDTGRETQYF. In DNA, the CDR3 is TGTGCCAGCAAATGGGACACAGGGCGGGAGACCCAGTACTTC.

The genes are TRBV5-5 and TRBJ1-2; D is ambiguous. CDR1 SGHKS and CDR2 YYEKEE come from the germline V gene (reference sequence). This CDR3 contains 12 residues. Trimming shortened V by 5 bases and J by 6 bases, and 11 bases separated the two germline ends. The CDR3 DNA follows: TGTGCCAGCAGTCCCCGGGTGGATGGCTACACCTTC. Translation: CASSPRVDGYTF.

V gene TRBV29-1 combines with J gene TRBJ1-1, with D uncertain. The CDR3 totals 14 residues. Trimming took 6 bases from V and 3 from J, leaving 17 bases between them. Germline CDR1 is SQVTM and CDR2 is ANQGSEA. CDR3 nucleotide sequence: TGCAGCGTGGAGTCTAAAGGGTCGGACACTGAAGCTTTCTTT. It translates to CSVESKGSDTEAFF. The whole variable domain, remainder taken from reference TRBV29-1 and TRBJ1-1, is SAVISQKPSRDICQRGTSLTIQCQVDSQVTMMFWYRQQPGQSLTLIATANQGSEATYESGFVIDKFPISRPNLTFSTLTVSNMSPEDSSIYLCSVESKGSDTEAFFGQGTRLTVV.

The chain employs TRBV29-1 and TRBJ2-1; D may be TRBD2 (5 bases). Germline CDR1 and CDR2: SQVTM and ANQGSEA. Trimming cost V 6 bases and J 0 bases, with 15 bases left between them. The CDR3 length is 15 residues. This CDR3 is CSVRGQAYSYNEQFF. Here the CDR3 DNA reads TGCAGCGTCCGCGGGCAAGCGTACTCCTACAATGAGCAGTTCTTC.

V gene TRBV19 combines with J gene TRBJ2-3, with a weak D call TRBD2 (5 bases). Trimming left V 1 base short and J 4 bases short, with 12 bases between. The germline V gene has CDR1 LNHDA and CDR2 SQIVND (reference sequence). This CDR3 comprises 15 residues. The CDR3 region has the DNA TGTGCCAGTAGTATAGCCCTGAGGGCGGCAGATACGCAGTATTTT. Its translation is CASSIALRAADTQYF.

This rearrangement joins TRBV5-1 to TRBJ2-7; 11 bases fit TRBD1. V lost 4 bases to trimming and J lost 5 bases; unmatched junction nucleotides: 5. CDR3 size: 14 residues. Germline lookup yields CDR1 SGHRS and CDR2 YFSETQ. CDR3 amino acids: CASSIWTGGDEQYF. As DNA, the CDR3 is TGCGCCAGCAGCATCTGGACAGGGGGCGACGAGCAGTACTTC.

The genes are TRBV28 and TRBJ1-1; the D gene is possibly TRBD1 (6 bases). Trimming removed 5 bases from V and 7 bases from J, with 14 bases in between. The CDR3 extends over 13 amino acids. In germline, CDR1 is MDHEN, CDR2 SYDVKM. CDR3 amino acids: CASSPLGGLEAFF. The CDR3 DNA reads as TGTGCCAGCAGTCCGCTCGGGGGGCTTGAAGCTTTCTTT. Complete variable domain (other parts from reference TRBV28 and TRBJ1-1): DVKVTQSSRYLVKRTGEKVFLECVQDMDHENMFWYRQDPGLGLRLIYFSYDVKMKEKGDIPEGYSVSREKKERFSLILESASTNQTSMYLCASSPLGGLEAFFGQGTRLTVV.

The chain carries TRBV7-3 and TRBJ1-1; weak D call: TRBD1 (6 bases). The V end lost 5 bases, the J end lost 4 bases, and 11 bases lay between the germline ends. The CDR3 runs 13 residues. CDR1 is SGHTA, CDR2 FQGTGA, per germline. The CDR3 sequence is CASSPGEGTEAFF. The CDR3 DNA is TGTGCCAGCAGCCCAGGGGAGGGCACTGAAGCTTTCTTT.

This chain joins TRBV4-1 and TRBJ2-5, with a weak D call TRBD2 (6 bases). The CDR3 covers 16 residues. Trimming removed 1 base from V and 1 base from J, with 13 bases in between. Germline values: CDR1 MGHRA, CDR2 YSYEKL. The CDR3 nucleotides are TGCGCCAGCAGCCAAGTTCTAGCGATGGCCCAAGAGACCCAGTACTTC. This gives the protein CASSQVLAMAQETQYF.

The V call is TRBV7-9, the J call TRBJ2-2; D ambiguous. The CDR3 covers 12 residues. CDR1 and CDR2 from the germline V gene are SEHNR and FQNEAQ (reference sequence). V lost 8 bases and J lost 6, with 10 bases in between. The CDR3 protein is CASGQAAGELFF. The CDR3 coding sequence is TGTGCCAGCGGGCAGGCAGCCGGGGAGCTGTTTTTT.

The chain recombines TRBV9 with TRBJ1-2; 8 bases are a match to TRBD1. This CDR3 is 17 amino acids long. V gave up 3 bases and J gave up 3 bases; unmatched junction bases: 13. The V gene's germline CDR1 is SGDLS and CDR2 YYNGEE. In DNA, the CDR3 is TGTGCCAGCAGCGGCGCCTTAAAGGACAGGGAGGACTATGGCTACACCTTC. Protein: CASSGALKDREDYGYTF.

This clone was found a few times. The CDR3 reads CASSEPGNPNTEAFF. DNA of the CDR3: TGTGCCAGCAGTGAACCCGGCAACCCGAACACTGAAGCTTTCTTT. The rearrangement links TRBV25-1 to TRBJ1-1; no firm D call. V lost 2 bases and J lost 1, with 11 bases in between. Per germline, CDR1 MGHDK and CDR2 SYGVNS. The CDR3 runs to 15 residues.

This clone was counted a single time. The rearrangement uses TRBV5-5 and TRBJ1-2; 12 bases are a match to TRBD1. With V trimmed by 4 bases and J by 4 bases, 8 bases remained unmatched. This CDR3 contains 16 residues. Germline loops: CDR1 SGHKS, CDR2 YYEKEE (reference sequence). Written as DNA, the CDR3 is TGTGCCAGCAGCCGCGCCGGGACAGGGGGCTCCTATGGCTACACCTTC. Translated: CASSRAGTGGSYGYTF. The entire variable domain, with the rest obtained from reference TRBV5-5 and TRBJ1-2, is as follows: DAGVTQSPTHLIKTRGQQVTLRCSPISGHKSVSWYQQVLGQGPQFIFQYYEKEERGRGNFPDRFSARQFPNYSSELNVNALLLGDSALYLCASSRAGTGGSYGYTFGSGTRLTVV.

On this clone: The identical CDR3 is also encoded by other nucleotide sequences in the sample. This rearrangement joins TRBV9 to TRBJ2-1, with D unclear. Trimming shortened V by 0 bases and J by 9 bases, and 4 bases separated the two germline ends. The CDR3 is 11 amino acids. Germline CDR1 SGDLS, CDR2 YYNGEE. This chain's CDR3 is CASSVGGEQFF. CDR3 sequence (DNA): TGTGCCAGCAGCGTAGGAGGTGAGCAGTTCTTC.

V and J are TRBV7-8 and TRBJ2-7, with 7 bases identical to TRBD1. V dropped 3 bases and J dropped 6; count of bases not matched to a gene: 11. CDR3 length: 15 residues. Germline V gives CDR1 SGHVS, CDR2 FQNEAQ. The CDR3 reads CASSFIYRGLGEQYF. In DNA form, the CDR3 reads TGTGCCAGCAGCTTTATCTATAGGGGGCTTGGCGAGCAGTACTTC. Full variable domain (outside the CDR3, taken from reference TRBV7-8 and TRBJ2-7): GAGVSQSPRYKVAKRGQDVALRCDPISGHVSLFWYQQALGQGPEFLTYFQNEAQLDKSGLPSDRFFAERPEGSVSTLKIQRTQQEDSAVYLCASSFIYRGLGEQYFGPGTRLTVT.

V is TRBV5-4 and J is TRBJ2-2; 8 bases agree with TRBD1. The CDR3 has 14 amino acids. J gave up 6 bases and V 5 bases, and 6 bases lay outside the gene matches. Germline V gene data show CDR1 as SGHNT and CDR2 as YYREEE (reference sequence). The CDR3 bases are TGTGCCAGCAGACTCCCAGGGGGCCCCGGGGAGCTGTTTTTT. Protein sequence: CASRLPGGPGELFF.

The chain combines TRBV6-6 with TRBJ2-1, with a weak D call TRBD2 (5 bases). V was cut by 6 bases and J by 8 bases, with 23 bases left in between. Germline CDR1 and CDR2: MNHNY and SVGAGI (reference sequence). The CDR3 spans 16 residues. CDR3 nucleotides: TGTGCCAGCAGCCACTTATCGGTGGGAGCTGGGGATGAGCAGTTCTTC. Translated: CASSHLSVGAGDEQFF.

The chain uses TRBV5-1 and TRBJ2-2; the D is unclear. Germline V gives CDR1 SGHRS, CDR2 YFSETQ. The CDR3 length is 13 residues. V was pared by 0 bases and J by 7 bases, with 7 bases between. The CDR3, as DNA: TGCGCCAGCAGCTTGGCTCCGGGCGGGGAGCTGTTTTTT. It encodes CASSLAPGGELFF.

CDR3 in DNA: TGTGCCAGCAGCTCGCCGGGACACACCTATGGCTACACCTTC. The encoded protein is CASSSPGHTYGYTF. The V call is TRBV5-8, the J call TRBJ1-2; maybe TRBD1 (6 bases). Germline V gene sequence: CDR1 SGHTS, CDR2 YDEGEE. With 3 bases removed from V and 4 bases from J, the gap between germline ends came to 13 bases. The CDR3 loop spans 14 amino acids.

The chain has TRBV27 and TRBJ2-7; a weak D match, TRBD1 (7 bases). Germline lookup yields CDR1 MNHEY and CDR2 SMNVEV (reference sequence). This CDR3 is built from 20 residues. Between the trimmed V and J ends, which lost 2 bases and 3 bases, there was a span of 29 bases. Here the CDR3 DNA reads TGTGCCAGCAGTTTACTTCCCCACACCGCGGGACAGCGTACAAACTACGAGCAGTACTTC. The encoded protein is CASSLLPHTAGQRTNYEQYF.

Only one count was recorded for this clone. Just one base apart from a much larger clone, this may be a read error. V usage is TRBV6-1 and J usage is TRBJ2-2, with unresolved D. Trimming left V 7 bases short and J 0 bases short, with 3 bases between. Germline assignment: CDR1 MNHNS and CDR2 SASEGT. The CDR3 length is 12 residues. The CDR3 DNA sequence: TGTGCCAGCATCCCGAACACCGGGGAGCTGTTTTTT. Translated, it gives CASIPNTGELFF.